This T cell receptor (beta chain) was captured by sequencing in a study of cytomegalovirus exposure and HLA in healthy donors. The CDR3 contains 14 residues. CDR1 and CDR2 from the germline V gene are SGHTA and FQGTGA. V dropped 3 bases and J dropped 5; count of bases not matched to a gene: 5. Comments on this clone: Other DNA variants within this sample encode the same CDR3.

The PCR made use of 60 Vbeta and 13 Jbeta primers. Clones were read by immunoSEQ multiplex PCR, and TCRdb kept only the in-frame ones, dropping some. The sample shows 150,000 to 200,000 clones, more than 60% of them seen only once. The chain is built from TRBV7-3 and TRBJ2-5; 8 bases fit TRBD2. The source is a woman in her forties in good health and CMV-seropositive. What was sequenced was PBMCs. DNA of the CDR3: TGTGCCAGCAGCTTTTCCTCGGGAGGGGAGACCCAGTACTTC. As protein: CASSFSSGGETQYF.